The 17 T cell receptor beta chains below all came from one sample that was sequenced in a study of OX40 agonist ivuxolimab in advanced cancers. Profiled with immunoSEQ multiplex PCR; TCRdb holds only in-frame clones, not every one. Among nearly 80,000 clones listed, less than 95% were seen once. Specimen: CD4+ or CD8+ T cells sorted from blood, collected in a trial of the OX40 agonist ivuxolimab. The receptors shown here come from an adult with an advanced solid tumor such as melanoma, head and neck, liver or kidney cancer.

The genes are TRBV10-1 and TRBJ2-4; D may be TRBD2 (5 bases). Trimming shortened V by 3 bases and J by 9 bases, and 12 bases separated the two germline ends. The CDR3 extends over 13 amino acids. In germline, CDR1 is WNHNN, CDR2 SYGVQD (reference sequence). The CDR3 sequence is CASSDSSRGIQYF. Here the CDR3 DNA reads TGCGCCAGCAGTGATAGTAGTCGGGGCATTCAGTACTTC.

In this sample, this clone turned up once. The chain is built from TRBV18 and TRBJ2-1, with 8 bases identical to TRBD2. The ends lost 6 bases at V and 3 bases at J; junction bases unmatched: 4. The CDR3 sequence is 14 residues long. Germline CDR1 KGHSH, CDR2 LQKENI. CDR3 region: CASSNGGDYNEQFF. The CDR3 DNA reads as TGTGCCAGCTCGAACGGGGGGGACTACAATGAGCAGTTCTTC.

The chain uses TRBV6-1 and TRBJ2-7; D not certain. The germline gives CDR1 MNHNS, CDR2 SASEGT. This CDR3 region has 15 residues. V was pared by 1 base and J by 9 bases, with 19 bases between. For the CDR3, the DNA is TGTGCCAGCAGTGAAGACCGAGACACCGTACAAGGGCAGTACGTC. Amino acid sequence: CASSEDRDTVQGQYV.

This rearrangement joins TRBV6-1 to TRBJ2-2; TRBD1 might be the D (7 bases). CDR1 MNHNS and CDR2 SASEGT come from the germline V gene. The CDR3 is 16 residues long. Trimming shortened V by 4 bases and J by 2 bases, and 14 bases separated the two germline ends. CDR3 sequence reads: CASSGGDSFNTGELFF. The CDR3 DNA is TGTGCCAGCAGTGGGGGGGACAGCTTCAACACCGGGGAGCTGTTTTTT.

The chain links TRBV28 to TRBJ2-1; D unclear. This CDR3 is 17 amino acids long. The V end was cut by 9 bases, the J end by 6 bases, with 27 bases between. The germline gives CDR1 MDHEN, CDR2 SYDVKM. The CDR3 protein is CARPPGHDLNFPNEQFF. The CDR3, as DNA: TGTGCCAGACCCCCAGGTCACGACTTGAATTTTCCCAATGAGCAGTTCTTC.

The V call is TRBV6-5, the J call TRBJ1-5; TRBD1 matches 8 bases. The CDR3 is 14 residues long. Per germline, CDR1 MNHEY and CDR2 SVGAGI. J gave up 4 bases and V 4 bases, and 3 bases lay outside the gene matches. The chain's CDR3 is CASSFRGQNQPQHF. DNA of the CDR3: TGTGCCAGCAGTTTCAGGGGGCAAAATCAGCCCCAGCATTTT.

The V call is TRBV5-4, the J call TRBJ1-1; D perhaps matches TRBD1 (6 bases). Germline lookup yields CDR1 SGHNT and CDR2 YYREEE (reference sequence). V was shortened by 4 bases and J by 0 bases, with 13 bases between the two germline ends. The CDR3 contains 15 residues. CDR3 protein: CASSPQQGLNTEAFF. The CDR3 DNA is TGTGCCAGCAGCCCCCAACAGGGATTGAACACTGAAGCTTTCTTT.

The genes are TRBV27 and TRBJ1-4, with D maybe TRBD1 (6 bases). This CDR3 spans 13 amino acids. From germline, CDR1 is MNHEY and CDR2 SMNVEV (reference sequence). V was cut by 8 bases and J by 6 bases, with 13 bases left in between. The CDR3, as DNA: TGTGCCAGCCGGGGGGGCAATGATGAAAAACTGTTTTTT. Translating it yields CASRGGNDEKLFF.

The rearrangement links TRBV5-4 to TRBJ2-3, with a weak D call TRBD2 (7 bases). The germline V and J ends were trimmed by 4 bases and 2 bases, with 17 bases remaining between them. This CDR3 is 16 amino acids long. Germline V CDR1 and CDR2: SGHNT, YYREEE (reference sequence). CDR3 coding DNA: TGTGCCAGCAGCCCTGGGGGGGCCCCACACACAGATACGCAGTATTTT. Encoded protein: CASSPGGAPHTDTQYF.

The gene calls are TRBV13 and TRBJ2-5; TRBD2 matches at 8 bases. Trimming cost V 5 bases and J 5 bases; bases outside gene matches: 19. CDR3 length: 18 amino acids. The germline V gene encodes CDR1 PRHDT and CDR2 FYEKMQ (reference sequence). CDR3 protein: CASSRLGRGGPAAETQYF. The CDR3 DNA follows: TGTGCCAGCAGCCGCCTCGGCCGGGGGGGCCCCGCCGCGGAGACCCAGTACTTC.

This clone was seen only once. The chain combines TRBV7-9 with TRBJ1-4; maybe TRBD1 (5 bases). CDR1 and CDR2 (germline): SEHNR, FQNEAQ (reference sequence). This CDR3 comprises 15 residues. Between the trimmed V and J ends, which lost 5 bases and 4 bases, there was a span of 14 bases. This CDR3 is CASSPGRAINEKLFF. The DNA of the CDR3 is TGTGCCAGCAGCCCAGGGCGGGCTATTAATGAAAAACTGTTTTTT.

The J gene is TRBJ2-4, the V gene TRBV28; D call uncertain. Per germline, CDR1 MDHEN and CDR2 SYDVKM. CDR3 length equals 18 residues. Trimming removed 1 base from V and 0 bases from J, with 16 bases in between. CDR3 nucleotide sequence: TGTGCCAGCAGTTTATTACGACCCCAGATGCTAGCCAAAAACATTCAGTACTTC. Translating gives CASSLLRPQMLAKNIQYF.

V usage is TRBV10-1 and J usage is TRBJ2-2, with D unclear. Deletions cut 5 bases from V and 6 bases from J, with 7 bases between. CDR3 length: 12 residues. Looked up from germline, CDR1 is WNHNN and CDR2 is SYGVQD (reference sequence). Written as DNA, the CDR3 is TGCGCCAGCAGTACTAACGCCGGGGAGCTGTTTTTT. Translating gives CASSTNAGELFF.

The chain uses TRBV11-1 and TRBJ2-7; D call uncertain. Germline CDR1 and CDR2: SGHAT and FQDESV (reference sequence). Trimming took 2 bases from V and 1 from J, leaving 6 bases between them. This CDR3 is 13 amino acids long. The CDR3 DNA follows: TGTGCCAGCAGCTTAACGGATTCCTACGAGCAGTACTTC. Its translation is CASSLTDSYEQYF.

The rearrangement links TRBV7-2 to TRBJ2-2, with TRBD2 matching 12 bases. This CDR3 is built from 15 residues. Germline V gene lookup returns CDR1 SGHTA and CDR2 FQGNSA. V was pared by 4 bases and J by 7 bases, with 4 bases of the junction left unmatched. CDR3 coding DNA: TGTGCCAGCAGCTCTAGCGGGGGGGCCCGCGGGGAGCTGTTTTTT. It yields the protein CASSSSGGARGELFF.

CDR3 sequence (DNA): TGCGCCAGCACCAACTATGTGGGGGGGTCTGGGGAGACCCAGTACTTC. It yields the protein CASTNYVGGSGETQYF. The J gene is TRBJ2-5, the V gene TRBV5-1; TRBD2 matches 7 bases. With 6 bases clipped from V and 5 bases from J, the junction kept 16 bases outside the gene matches. Germline CDR1 SGHRS, CDR2 YFSETQ. This CDR3 spans 16 amino acids.

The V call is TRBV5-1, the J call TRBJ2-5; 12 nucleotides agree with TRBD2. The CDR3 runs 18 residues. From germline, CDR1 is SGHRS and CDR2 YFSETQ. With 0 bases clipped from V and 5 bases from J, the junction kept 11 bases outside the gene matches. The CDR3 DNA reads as TGCGCCAGCAGCTTGGTCCCCAAGACTAGCGGGGGTGACGAGACCCAGTACTTC. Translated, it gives CASSLVPKTSGGDETQYF.